The 11 T cell receptor beta chains in this list originate from one sample, sequenced in a study of cytomegalovirus exposure and HLA in healthy donors. Measured with immunoSEQ multiplex PCR; TCRdb has only the in-frame clones, and not every one. The sample has under 80,000 clones, 90% to 95% seen once. The sequenced sample was PBMCs. All receptors derive from a woman aged 18-29 years in good health and CMV-seronegative.

A single count supports this clone. This same CDR3 is encoded by further DNA sequences in the sample. V is TRBV4-1 and J is TRBJ1-3; 10 bases line up with TRBD1. Germline-derived CDR1 and CDR2 are MGHRA and YSYEKL. Unmatched junction bases numbered 5, after V lost 2 bases and J lost 4 bases. The CDR3 has 16 amino acids. The CDR3 bases are TGCGCCAGCAGCCAATGGGACAGGGGACTCGGAAACACCATATATTTT. This encodes CASSQWDRGLGNTIYF.

This chain connects TRBV27 to TRBJ2-2; 7 bases fit TRBD1. Per germline, CDR1 MNHEY and CDR2 SMNVEV (reference sequence). V lost 1 base, J lost 6 bases, and 2 bases stayed unmatched. This CDR3 is 14 amino acids long. CDR3 residues: CASSLFQGAGELFF. CDR3 nucleotides: TGTGCCAGCAGTTTATTCCAGGGGGCCGGGGAGCTGTTTTTT.

This chain connects TRBV5-1 to TRBJ2-5, with 8 bases identical to TRBD1. Germline loops: CDR1 SGHRS, CDR2 YFSETQ. CDR3 length: 15 amino acids. With V trimmed by 8 bases and J by 1 base, 10 bases remained unmatched. CDR3 in DNA: TGCGCCAGTGGCCTCACAGGGGGATTCCAAGAGACCCAGTACTTC. This translates into CASGLTGGFQETQYF.

This chain connects TRBV7-2 to TRBJ2-3, with TRBD2 identical over 8 bases. Germline CDR1 reads SGHTA; CDR2 reads FQGNSA. CDR3 length: 15 residues. The trim removed 5 bases at V and 5 bases at J, leaving 9 bases unmatched. CDR3 region: CASSRSGGALDTQYF. The CDR3 DNA follows: TGTGCCAGCAGCAGGTCGGGGGGGGCGTTAGATACGCAGTATTTT.

The chain has TRBV4-1 and TRBJ2-7; weak D call: TRBD1 (5 bases). Deletions cut 0 bases from V and 2 bases from J, with 11 bases between. Germline assignment: CDR1 MGHRA and CDR2 YSYEKL. The CDR3 consists of 15 residues. CDR3 loop: CASSQDVRATYEQYF. CDR3 sequence (DNA): TGCGCCAGCAGCCAAGATGTCAGGGCAACCTACGAGCAGTACTTC.

This clone occurred a few times. The chain is built from TRBV6-4 and TRBJ2-3; 11 bases line up with TRBD1. Germline V lookup: CDR1 MRHNA, CDR2 SNTAGT. Unmatched junction bases numbered 6, after V lost 3 bases and J lost 4 bases. The CDR3 has 16 residues. This chain's CDR3 is CASSDTPGQGADTQYF. The DNA for the CDR3 is TGTGCCAGCAGTGATACACCGGGACAGGGGGCAGATACGCAGTATTTT.

About this clone itself: One end of the junction fails to match germline, which may point to a read error. The genes are TRBV13 and TRBJ2-7; the match to TRBD2 covers 7 bases. The germline V gene has CDR1 PRHDT and CDR2 FYEKMQ (reference sequence). The CDR3 runs to 12 residues. The CDR3 here is CASSLGGRAYHF. For the CDR3, the DNA is TGTGCCAGCAGCTTAGGGGGGAGGGCCTATCACTTC.

The J gene is TRBJ2-7, the V gene TRBV5-4; D is ambiguous. Germline loops: CDR1 SGHNT, CDR2 YYREEE (reference sequence). This CDR3 is 13 amino acids long. V lost 1 base, J lost 7 bases, and 12 bases lay in between. CDR3 sequence reads: CASSLKGAKEQYF. CDR3 nucleotide sequence: TGTGCCAGCAGCTTGAAAGGAGCCAAAGAGCAGTACTTC.

V usage is TRBV4-1 and J usage is TRBJ1-5, with a possible D match to TRBD1 (6 bases). CDR1 is MGHRA, CDR2 YSYEKL, per germline. The CDR3 runs to 15 residues. Trimming removed 0 bases at V and 3 bases at J, with 9 bases between. For the CDR3, the DNA is TGCGCCAGCAGCCAAGATCCAGGGGTCAATCAGCCCCAGCATTTT. Translating gives CASSQDPGVNQPQHF.

The genes are TRBV11-2 and TRBJ1-1, with TRBD1 as a possible D gene (6 bases). V was pared by 2 bases and J by 5 bases, with 15 bases between. The CDR3 contains 15 residues. From germline, CDR1 is SGHAT and CDR2 FQNNGV. CDR3 region: CASSLLTGLITEAFF. The CDR3 DNA reads TGTGCCAGCAGCTTACTTACAGGGTTGATAACTGAAGCTTTCTTT.

The V gene is TRBV18, the J gene TRBJ1-2; 11 bases agree with TRBD1. The J segment lost 8 bases and the V segment lost 3 bases, leaving 11 bases of the junction unmatched. Looked up from germline, CDR1 is KGHSH and CDR2 is LQKENI. The CDR3 consists of 16 residues. This CDR3 is CASSPGQGVVYHGYTF. DNA of the CDR3: TGTGCCAGCTCACCGGGACAGGGGGTCGTCTATCACGGCTACACCTTC.